The 29 T cell receptor beta chains presented below share a single source sample, sequenced in a study of blood T cell repertoires in COVID-19. Repertoires were generated with immunoSEQ multiplex PCR, while TCRdb's copy carries only in-frame clones and drops some. The data hold a few hundred thousand clones, with 80% to 90% observed a single time. The sequenced sample was peripheral blood. The receptors derive from a man in his fifties with active or convalescent COVID-19.

Points on this clone: One end of the junction does not line up with germline, which may come from a read error. CDR3 amino acids: CASSPTGDEQPQHF. CDR3 DNA: TGTGCAAGCAGTCCCACAGGGGACGAACAGCCCCAGCATTTT. This chain joins TRBV5-6 and TRBJ1-5; 7 nucleotides match TRBD1. Germline assignment: CDR1 SGHDT and CDR2 YYEEEE. The CDR3 covers 14 residues.

The V and J genes are TRBV6-1 and TRBJ2-7; maybe TRBD1 (5 bases). This CDR3 spans 12 amino acids. Germline CDR1 and CDR2: MNHNS and SASEGT. Trimming cost V 3 bases and J 8 bases, with 11 bases left between them. The CDR3 sequence: CASSEFRGKQYF. The CDR3 nucleotides read TGTGCCAGCAGTGAGTTTAGGGGAAAGCAGTACTTC.

The chain has TRBV6-5 and TRBJ1-1, with 7 bases matching TRBD1. With V trimmed by 7 bases and J by 5 bases, 10 bases remained unmatched. The CDR3 consists of 14 residues. Looked up from germline, CDR1 is MNHEY and CDR2 is SVGAGI. The DNA of the CDR3 is TGTGCCAGCACTGGTAGGGGACAGAGGACTGAAGCTTTCTTT. It specifies CASTGRGQRTEAFF.

This chain uses TRBV18 with TRBJ2-5, with 7 bases fitting TRBD2. V lost 3 bases and J lost 1; bases outside the gene matches: 17. This CDR3 has 19 residues. CDR1 KGHSH and CDR2 LQKENI come from the germline V gene. The CDR3 DNA sequence: TGTGCCAGCTCACCCCCGGGACCGACGACAGCGGGGCCCCAAGAGACCCAGTACTTC. Protein product: CASSPPGPTTAGPQETQYF.

This clone was recorded only once. V usage is TRBV7-9 and J usage is TRBJ1-6; 7 positions agree with TRBD1. The V gene end was trimmed by 3 bases and the J gene end by 5 bases; junction bases not matched to a gene: 7. Germline CDR1 reads SEHNR; CDR2 reads FQNEAQ (reference sequence). CDR3 length: 16 amino acids. The CDR3 loop is CASSFQGGRDNSPLHF. The CDR3, as DNA: TGTGCCAGCAGCTTCCAGGGGGGAAGGGATAATTCACCCCTCCACTTT.

This clone was seen a handful of times. This chain connects TRBV7-9 to TRBJ2-7; the D gene is possibly TRBD1 (6 bases). Germline V gene data show CDR1 as SEHNR and CDR2 as FQNEAQ (reference sequence). Trimming removed 5 bases at V and 0 bases at J, with 11 bases between. The CDR3 is made up of 14 amino acids. CDR3 DNA: TGTGCCAGCAGCACCACAGGGACCTCCTACGAGCAGTACTTC. Translating gives CASSTTGTSYEQYF.

This chain joins TRBV2 and TRBJ1-6; D may be TRBD1 (5 bases). CDR3 size: 12 residues. With 1 base removed from V and 13 bases from J, the gap between germline ends came to 8 bases. CDR1 and CDR2 from the germline V gene are SNHLY and FYNNEI. The CDR3 DNA reads TGTGCCAGCAGTGAAGTCCCAGGGCCCCTCCACTTT. This translates into CASSEVPGPLHF. The full variable domain, with the rest looked up from reference TRBV2 and TRBJ1-6, is EPEVTQTPSHQVTQMGQEVILRCVPISNHLYFYWYRQILGQKVEFLVSFYNNEISEKSEIFDDQFSVERPDGSNFTLKIRSTKLEDSAMYFCASSEVPGPLHFGNGTRLTVT.

The chain employs TRBV18 and TRBJ2-5; D is unresolved. The CDR3 sequence is 12 residues long. CDR1 is KGHSH and CDR2 is LQKENI in the germline V gene. Deletions cut 2 bases from V and 5 bases from J, with 6 bases between. In DNA, the CDR3 is TGTGCCAGCTCACCAACGGAGGAGACCCAGTACTTC. Amino acid sequence: CASSPTEETQYF.

The V call is TRBV9, the J call TRBJ1-4; D perhaps matches TRBD1 (5 bases). CDR1 is SGDLS, CDR2 YYNGEE, per germline. V lost 4 bases and J lost 14, with 15 bases in between. CDR3 length: 12 amino acids. The CDR3 DNA is TGTGCCAGCAGCCCCCCGGGGGGGAGGCTGTTTTTT. It translates to CASSPPGGRLFF. Full variable domain (rest looked up from reference TRBV9 and TRBJ1-4): DSGVTQTPKHLITATGQRVTLRCSPRSGDLSVYWYQQSLDQGLQFLIQYYNGEERAKGNILERFSAQQFPDLHSELNLSSLELGDSALYFCASSPPGGRLFFGSGTQLSVL.

This clone appeared a single time. The CDR3 sequence: CASQRGTGNIRNTIYF. The CDR3 DNA follows: TGTGCCAGTCAACGGGGAACAGGGAATATTAGGAACACCATATATTTT. The gene calls are TRBV19 and TRBJ1-3; D might be TRBD1 (6 bases). CDR1 and CDR2 from the germline V gene are LNHDA and SQIVND (reference sequence). This CDR3 comprises 16 residues. V was pared by 8 bases and J by 7 bases, with 24 bases between. The full variable domain, rest sourced from reference TRBV19 and TRBJ1-3, is DGGITQSPKYLFRKEGQNVTLSCEQNLNHDAMYWYRQDPGQGLRLIYYSQIVNDFQKGDIAEGYSVSREKKESFPLTVTSAQKNPTAFYLCASQRGTGNIRNTIYFGEGSWLTVV.

The chain is built from TRBV19 and TRBJ1-3; D remains ambiguous. From germline, CDR1 is LNHDA and CDR2 SQIVND (reference sequence). The CDR3 length is 14 residues. V shed 3 bases and J shed 4 bases, with 10 bases lying between them. CDR3 loop: CASSMRKMGNTIYF. In DNA, the CDR3 is TGTGCCAGTAGTATGAGGAAGATGGGAAACACCATATATTTT.

The chain recombines TRBV9 with TRBJ2-1, with D perhaps TRBD2 (5 bases). Germline-derived CDR1 and CDR2 are SGDLS and YYNGEE. The V end lost 0 bases, the J end lost 0 bases, and 7 bases lay between the germline ends. The CDR3 is 15 residues long. The CDR3 region is CASSVVGSSYNEQFF. In nucleotides, the CDR3 is TGTGCCAGCAGCGTAGTAGGGAGCTCCTACAATGAGCAGTTCTTC.

The chain joins TRBV27 to TRBJ2-7, with D possibly being TRBD1 (5 bases). The length of the CDR3 is 14 residues. Trimming pared 0 bases from V and 5 bases from J, leaving 11 bases between. Per germline, CDR1 MNHEY and CDR2 SMNVEV (reference sequence). The CDR3: CASSLSTQGHEQYF. The CDR3 bases are TGTGCCAGCAGTTTATCAACGCAGGGCCACGAGCAGTACTTC.

The rearrangement uses TRBV7-2 and TRBJ2-5; the match to TRBD2 covers 7 bases. Germline V gives CDR1 SGHTA, CDR2 FQGNSA. The J segment lost 5 bases and the V segment lost 4 bases, leaving 10 bases of the junction unmatched. The CDR3 totals 15 residues. The CDR3 region has the DNA TGTGCCAGCAGCTCGGCACCCCCCGGGGGGGAGACCCAGTACTTC. Translated, it gives CASSSAPPGGETQYF.

V gene TRBV18 combines with J gene TRBJ2-3; no clear D. Germline-derived CDR1 and CDR2 are KGHSH and LQKENI. The CDR3 covers 17 residues. V lost 0 bases and J 0 bases, leaving 13 bases between the germline ends. CDR3 nucleotides: TGTGCCAGCTCACCACCCCGACTGTCGGCTAGCACAGATACGCAGTATTTT. Encoded protein: CASSPPRLSASTDTQYF. The whole variable domain, remainder taken from reference TRBV18 and TRBJ2-3, is NAGVMQNPRHLVRRRGQEARLRCSPMKGHSHVYWYRQLPEEGLKFMVYLQKENIIDESGMPKERFSAEFPKEGPSILRIQQVVRGDSAAYFCASSPPRLSASTDTQYFGPGTRLTVL.

The V call is TRBV19, the J call TRBJ2-3, with 14 bases identical to TRBD2. Germline trimming cut 3 bases from V and 5 bases from J; bases unmatched to any gene: 4. Germline V lookup: CDR1 LNHDA, CDR2 SQIVND (reference sequence). This CDR3 is built from 16 residues. For the CDR3, the DNA is TGTGCCAGTAGTATTGGGACTAGCGGGAGTGGAGATACGCAGTATTTT. It translates to CASSIGTSGSGDTQYF.

This chain connects TRBV24-1 to TRBJ2-3; D is perhaps TRBD2 (5 bases). This CDR3 has 13 amino acids. In germline, CDR1 is KGHDR, CDR2 SFDVKD. Trimming took 4 bases from V and 3 from J, leaving 7 bases between them. The CDR3 bases are TGTGCCACCAGTGAGGACTTAACAGATACGCAGTATTTT. This codes for CATSEDLTDTQYF.

This sequence joins TRBV7-2 and TRBJ2-5; TRBD2 might be the D (5 bases). Germline CDR1 reads SGHTA; CDR2 reads FQGNSA. The CDR3 loop spans 13 amino acids. The germline V and J ends were trimmed by 3 bases and 2 bases, with 7 bases remaining between them. CDR3 protein: CASSFQRQETQYF. Written as DNA, the CDR3 is TGTGCCAGCAGCTTCCAGCGGCAAGAGACCCAGTACTTC. The full variable domain, rest sourced from reference TRBV7-2 and TRBJ2-5, is GAGVSQSPSNKVTEKGKDVELRCDPISGHTALYWYRQSLGQGLEFLIYFQGNSAPDKSGLPSDRFSAERTGGSVSTLTIQRTQQEDSAVYLCASSFQRQETQYFGPGTRLLVL.

As to this clone: The sample has other DNA sequences that encode this CDR3 too. This sequence joins TRBV24-1 and TRBJ2-5; 8 bases align to TRBD2. Trimming removed 3 bases from V and 4 bases from J; junction bases left unmatched: 6. This CDR3 region has 15 residues. The germline V gene encodes CDR1 KGHDR and CDR2 SFDVKD. The CDR3 coding sequence is TGTGCCACCAGTGATCCGACGGGGGGGCGAGAGACCCAGTACTTC. Translated: CATSDPTGGRETQYF.

This chain joins TRBV11-3 and TRBJ2-1; tentative D call: TRBD2 (5 bases). This CDR3 is built from 15 residues. Trimming took off 5 bases at V and 5 bases at J, with 16 bases between the two ends. Looked up from germline, CDR1 is SGHNT and CDR2 is YENEEA. The CDR3 loop reads CASSPRGSFNNEQFF. The CDR3 nucleotides are TGTGCCAGCAGCCCGCGAGGGTCCTTTAACAATGAGCAGTTCTTC.

V and J are TRBV19 and TRBJ1-1; D unresolved. The CDR3 consists of 14 residues. The germline V gene encodes CDR1 LNHDA and CDR2 SQIVND (reference sequence). The V end was cut by 3 bases, the J end by 3 bases, with 11 bases between. CDR3 DNA sequence: TGTGCCAGTAGTATGAAGGGCGGGTACACTGAAGCTTTCTTT. Its translation is CASSMKGGYTEAFF.

The V call is TRBV2, the J call TRBJ2-7; TRBD1 matches 7 bases. The CDR3 length is 13 residues. Trimming cost V 7 bases and J 2 bases; bases outside gene matches: 5. The germline V gene encodes CDR1 SNHLY and CDR2 FYNNEI. CDR3 region: CASIRDRTYEQYF. For the CDR3, the DNA is TGTGCCAGCATTCGGGACAGAACCTACGAGCAGTACTTC. Complete variable domain (other parts from reference TRBV2 and TRBJ2-7): EPEVTQTPSHQVTQMGQEVILRCVPISNHLYFYWYRQILGQKVEFLVSFYNNEISEKSEIFDDQFSVERPDGSNFTLKIRSTKLEDSAMYFCASIRDRTYEQYFGPGTRLTVT.

This chain uses TRBV6-1 with TRBJ2-3, with a tentative D call TRBD1 (6 bases). Germline CDR1 MNHNS, CDR2 SASEGT. Trimming left V 1 base short and J 1 base short, with 12 bases between. The CDR3 loop spans 16 amino acids. CDR3 sequence: CASSEGWGLRTDTQYF. In DNA, the CDR3 is TGTGCCAGCAGTGAAGGGTGGGGGCTGCGCACAGATACGCAGTATTTT.

This clone was found a few times. The chain has TRBV5-1 and TRBJ1-6, with a possible D match to TRBD1 (6 bases). V lost 0 bases and J lost 8, with 12 bases in between. Germline CDR1 SGHRS, CDR2 YFSETQ. This CDR3 is 15 amino acids long. The CDR3 protein is CASSLDLDSYSPLHF. CDR3 nucleotides: TGCGCCAGCAGCTTGGATCTGGACAGTTATTCACCCCTCCACTTT.

The V gene is TRBV3-1 (or the pseudogene TRBV3-2), the J gene TRBJ1-2; unclear D gene. Trimming removed 1 base at V and 6 bases at J, with 27 bases between. The CDR3 covers 19 residues. The V gene's germline CDR1 is LGHDT and CDR2 YNNKEL (reference sequence). The CDR3 reads CASSQGRSSSSPNPNGYTF. The CDR3 DNA reads as TGTGCCAGCAGCCAAGGAAGGAGCAGTAGTTCCCCGAACCCGAATGGCTACACCTTC.

This chain joins TRBV5-1 and TRBJ2-5; no firm D call. Germline values: CDR1 SGHRS, CDR2 YFSETQ. The V gene lost 0 bases and the J gene lost 5 bases, with 11 bases spanning the gap. There are 14 residues in the CDR3. Here the CDR3 reads CASSLGVPPETQYF. The DNA for the CDR3 is TGCGCCAGCAGCTTGGGAGTCCCGCCGGAGACCCAGTACTTC. The variable domain in full, with the rest retrieved from reference TRBV5-1 and TRBJ2-5, is KAGVTQTPRYLIKTRGQQVTLSCSPISGHRSVSWYQQTPGQGLQFLFEYFSETQRNKGNFPGRFSGRQFSNSRSEMNVSTLELGDSALYLCASSLGVPPETQYFGPGTRLLVL.

This CDR3 reads CASSYSSGGAKYEQYF. In nucleotides, the CDR3 is TGTGCCAGCAGTTACTCGAGCGGGGGAGCTAAATACGAGCAGTACTTC. The genes are TRBV6-2 or TRBV6-3 and TRBJ2-7, with 8 bases that match TRBD2. V was pared by 0 bases and J by 4 bases, with 8 bases of the junction left unmatched. Germline CDR1 reads MNHEY; CDR2 reads SVGEGT. The CDR3 extends over 16 amino acids.

The chain employs TRBV24-1 and TRBJ1-1; D not certain. From germline, CDR1 is KGHDR and CDR2 SFDVKD. Trimming stripped 5 bases from V and 3 bases from J, with 9 bases between. The CDR3 runs 13 residues. The chain's CDR3 is CATSGSLDTEAFF. The DNA of the CDR3 is TGTGCCACCAGTGGTTCACTGGACACTGAAGCTTTCTTT.

The chain carries TRBV6-6 and TRBJ2-7; D is uncertain. The CDR3 contains 12 residues. Germline lookup yields CDR1 MNHNY and CDR2 SVGAGI (reference sequence). The germline V and J ends were trimmed by 6 bases and 3 bases, with 9 bases remaining between them. The CDR3 DNA is TGTGCCAGCAGCCTATCGAACTACGAGCAGTACTTC. Its protein is CASSLSNYEQYF.